The present T cell receptor (beta chain) was sequenced within a study of blood T cell repertoires in COVID-19. Looking at the study overall: COVID-19 samples from acute and convalescent phases originated in the United States, Italy and Spain. PBMCs, B-cell-depleted T cells, or T cells were the source of the cDNA or gDNA that made up the material.

This clone showed up just a few times. Original processing methods: Amplified reference gene primers provided the basis for estimating nucleated cell counts. Sequenced by immunoSEQ multiplex PCR; TCRdb stores in-frame clones only, minus some. The V and J calls and clone size come from that table; D and trimming were worked out from the DNA. The table records around 700,000 clones, just under 90% of them present only once. This CDR3 is built from 14 residues. The V segment lost 2 bases and the J segment 2 bases; nucleotides outside the gene matches: 3. From germline, CDR1 is ENHRY and CDR2 SYGVKD. J is TRBJ2-7 and V is TRBV10-3, with TRBD2 matching 7 bases. The TCR was taken from a woman aged 18-35 years with acute or convalescent COVID-19. The material sequenced was peripheral blood. CDR3 loop: CAISESGVPYEQYF. The CDR3 DNA is TGTGCCATCAGTGAGAGCGGGGTTCCCTACGAGCAGTACTTC.